One T cell receptor (beta chain) is described in this entry. Antigen unknown. This sample was included in a study of shared clonotypes between healthy human individuals. Profiling relied on immunoSEQ multiplex PCR, and the TCRdb table lists in-frame clones only, not all of them. This table holds about a million clones, roughly 80% found once. Findings of the study overall: Though the depth was large, rarefaction showed that sorted-subset sequencing was incomplete.

The length of the CDR3 is 14 residues. Germline lookup yields CDR1 LNHDA and CDR2 SQIVND (reference sequence). Trimming cost V 3 bases and J 4 bases, with 10 bases left between them. The clonotype comes from a young man in good health. The source material was memory CD4+ T cells sorted from blood. As to subset: CD45RA-negative fraction. The chain carries TRBV19 and TRBJ1-5; D remains ambiguous. CDR3 amino acids: CASSILAGNQPQHF. The CDR3 DNA follows: TGTGCCAGTAGTATCCTGGCGGGGAATCAGCCCCAGCATTTT.